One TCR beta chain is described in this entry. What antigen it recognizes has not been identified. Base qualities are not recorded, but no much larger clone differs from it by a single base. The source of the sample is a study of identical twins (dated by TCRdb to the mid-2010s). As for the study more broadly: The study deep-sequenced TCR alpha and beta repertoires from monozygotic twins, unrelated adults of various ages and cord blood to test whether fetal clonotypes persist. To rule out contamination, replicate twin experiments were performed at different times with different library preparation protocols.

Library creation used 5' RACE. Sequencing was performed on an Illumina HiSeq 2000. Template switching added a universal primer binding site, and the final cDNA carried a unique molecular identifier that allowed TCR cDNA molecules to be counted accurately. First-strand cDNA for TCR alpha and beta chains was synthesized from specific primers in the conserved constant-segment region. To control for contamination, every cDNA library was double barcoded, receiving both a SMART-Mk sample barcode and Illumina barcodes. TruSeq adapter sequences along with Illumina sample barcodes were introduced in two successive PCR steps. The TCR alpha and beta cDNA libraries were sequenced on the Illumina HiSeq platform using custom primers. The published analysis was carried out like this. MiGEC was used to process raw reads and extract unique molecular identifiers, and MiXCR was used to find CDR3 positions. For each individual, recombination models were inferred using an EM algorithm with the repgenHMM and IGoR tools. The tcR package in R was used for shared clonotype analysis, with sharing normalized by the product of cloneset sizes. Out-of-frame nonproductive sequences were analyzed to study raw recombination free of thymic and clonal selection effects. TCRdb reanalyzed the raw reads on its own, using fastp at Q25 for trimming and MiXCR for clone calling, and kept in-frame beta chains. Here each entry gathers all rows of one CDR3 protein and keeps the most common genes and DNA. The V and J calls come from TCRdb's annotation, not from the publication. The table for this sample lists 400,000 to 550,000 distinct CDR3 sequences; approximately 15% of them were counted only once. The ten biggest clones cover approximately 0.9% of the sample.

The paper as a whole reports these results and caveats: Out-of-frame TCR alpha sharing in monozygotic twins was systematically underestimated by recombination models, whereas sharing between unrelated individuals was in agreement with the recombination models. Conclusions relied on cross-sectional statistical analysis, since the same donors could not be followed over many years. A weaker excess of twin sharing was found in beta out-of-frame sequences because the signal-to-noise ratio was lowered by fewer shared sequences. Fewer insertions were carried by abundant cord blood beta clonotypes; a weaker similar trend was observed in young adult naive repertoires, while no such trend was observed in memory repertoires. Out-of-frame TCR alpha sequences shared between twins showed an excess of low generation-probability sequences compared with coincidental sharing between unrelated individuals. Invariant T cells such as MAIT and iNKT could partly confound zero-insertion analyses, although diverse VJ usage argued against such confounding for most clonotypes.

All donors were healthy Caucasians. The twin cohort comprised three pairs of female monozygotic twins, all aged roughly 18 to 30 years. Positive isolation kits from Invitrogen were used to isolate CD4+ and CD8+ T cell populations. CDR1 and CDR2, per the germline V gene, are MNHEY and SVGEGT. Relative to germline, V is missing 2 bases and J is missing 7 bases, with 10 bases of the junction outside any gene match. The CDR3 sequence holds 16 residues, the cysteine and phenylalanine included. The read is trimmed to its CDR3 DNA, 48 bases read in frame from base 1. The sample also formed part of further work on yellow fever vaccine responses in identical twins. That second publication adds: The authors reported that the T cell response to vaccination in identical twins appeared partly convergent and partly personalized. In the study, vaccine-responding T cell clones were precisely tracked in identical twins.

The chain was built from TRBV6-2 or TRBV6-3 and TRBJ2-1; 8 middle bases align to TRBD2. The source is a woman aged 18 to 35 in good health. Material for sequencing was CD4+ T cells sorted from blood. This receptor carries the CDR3 CASSYARTSLWNEQFF. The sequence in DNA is TGTGCCAGCAGTTACGCCAGGACTAGCCTATGGAATGAGCAGTTCTTC.